The 28 T cell receptor beta chains below all came from one sample that was sequenced in a study of blood T cell repertoires in COVID-19. The assay was immunoSEQ multiplex PCR, and TCRdb's table has in-frame clones only and misses some. Seen here are roughly 200,000 clones, roughly nine tenths observed once, and the top ten hold less than 4%. The material sequenced was PBMCs or T cells enriched from blood (not recorded which). These receptor sequences come from a woman under 40 with acute COVID-19.

The J gene is TRBJ1-1, the V gene TRBV28, with D unclear. This CDR3 spans 12 amino acids. Between the trimmed V and J ends, which lost 10 bases and 1 base, there was a span of 10 bases. Germline lookup yields CDR1 MDHEN and CDR2 SYDVKM. CDR3 DNA sequence: TGTGCCATCGGGATCGGGAACACTGAAGCTTTCTTT. Translating gives CAIGIGNTEAFF.

The rearrangement joins TRBV14 to TRBJ1-2, with 9 bases matching TRBD1. The CDR3 spans 19 residues. Germline CDR1 and CDR2: SGHDN and FVKESK. Trimming at V came to 0 bases and at J to 4 bases, leaving 15 bases not matched to a gene. The CDR3 DNA is TGTGCCAGCAGCCAAGACCCAGGGCTCCGACAGGGGGTGATCTATGGCTACACCTTC. Its protein is CASSQDPGLRQGVIYGYTF. Supplemented by reference TRBV14 and TRBJ1-2, the full variable domain reads EAGVTQFPSHSVIEKGQTVTLRCDPISGHDNLYWYRRVMGKEIKFLLHFVKESKQDESGMPNNRFLAERTGGTYSTLKVQPAELEDSGVYFCASSQDPGLRQGVIYGYTFGSGTRLTVV.

The chain employs TRBV19 and TRBJ2-7; no firm D call. The CDR3 runs to 13 residues. The V gene's germline CDR1 is LNHDA and CDR2 SQIVND (reference sequence). Trimming cost V 5 bases and J 4 bases, with 12 bases left between them. As DNA, the CDR3 is TGTGCCAGTAGTTTAGGAGTTTCGTACGAGCAGTACTTC. Translated, it gives CASSLGVSYEQYF.

V is TRBV4-3 and J is TRBJ2-7; D gene uncertain. Trimming removed 1 base from V and 4 bases from J, with 14 bases in between. Per germline, CDR1 LGHNA and CDR2 YSLEER. The CDR3 is 15 residues long. CDR3 DNA sequence: TGCGCCAGCAGCCAAGGCGGTAGTCGGTCTTACGAGCAGTACTTC. It specifies CASSQGGSRSYEQYF.

The V gene is TRBV9, the J gene TRBJ2-2, with 9 bases aligning to TRBD2. With V trimmed by 0 bases and J by 6 bases, 3 bases remained unmatched. The germline V gene encodes CDR1 SGDLS and CDR2 YYNGEE. This CDR3 region has 15 residues. CDR3 protein: CASSVGGGAAGELFF. In DNA, the CDR3 is TGTGCCAGCAGCGTAGGCGGGGGGGCCGCCGGGGAGCTGTTTTTT.

This chain uses TRBV3-1 (or the pseudogene TRBV3-2) with TRBJ2-1; D is possibly TRBD2 (6 bases). Germline V CDR1 and CDR2: LGHDT, YNNKEL (reference sequence). Trimming took 4 bases from V and 7 from J, leaving 20 bases between them. This CDR3 spans 16 amino acids. This CDR3 reads CASSLFDYPSGNEQFF. Written as DNA, the CDR3 is TGTGCCAGCAGCCTCTTCGATTACCCGAGCGGGAATGAGCAGTTCTTC.

CDR3 in DNA: TGTGCCAGCAACATAGCGGGGGGCCCCAGCACAGATACGCAGTATTTT. This translates into CASNIAGGPSTDTQYF. This rearrangement joins TRBV3-1 (or the pseudogene TRBV3-2) to TRBJ2-3, with 10 nucleotides matching TRBD2. With 7 bases clipped from V and 0 bases from J, the junction kept 7 bases outside the gene matches. CDR3 size: 16 residues. Germline assignment: CDR1 LGHDT and CDR2 YNNKEL (reference sequence).

J is TRBJ1-1 and V is TRBV4-3; 9 positions agree with TRBD1. Germline CDR1 and CDR2: LGHNA and YSLEER. V dropped 3 bases and J dropped 5; count of bases not matched to a gene: 7. The CDR3 totals 15 residues. In DNA, the CDR3 is TGCGCCAGCAGCCAGGGGGGACAGGGAGCTACTGAAGCTTTCTTT. Its protein product is CASSQGGQGATEAFF.

The rearrangement links TRBV7-9 to TRBJ2-1, with 10 nucleotides matching TRBD1. Germline trimming cut 5 bases from V and 12 bases from J; bases unmatched to any gene: 13. Germline lookup yields CDR1 SEHNR and CDR2 FQNEAQ (reference sequence). There are 15 residues in the CDR3. Here the CDR3 DNA reads TGTGCCAGCAGCCGTGAGACAGGGGGCGAAATTGGGCAGTTCTTC. Its protein is CASSRETGGEIGQFF.

The rearrangement joins TRBV27 to TRBJ2-5, with TRBD2 as a possible D gene (5 bases). V lost 8 bases and J lost 2, with 15 bases in between. The CDR3 contains 14 residues. The V gene's germline CDR1 is MNHEY and CDR2 SMNVEV (reference sequence). The CDR3 loop reads CASAIEGRQETQYF. The CDR3 nucleotides read TGTGCCAGCGCTATCGAGGGCAGACAAGAGACCCAGTACTTC.

The chain links TRBV29-1 to TRBJ2-3; TRBD2 agrees at 9 bases. This CDR3 region has 13 residues. Germline V gene sequence: CDR1 SQVTM, CDR2 ANQGSEA. With 7 bases clipped from V and 8 bases from J, the junction kept 10 bases outside the gene matches. CDR3 DNA: TGCAGCGCGGAACTAGCGGGCCTGGGTACGCAGTATTTT. Protein sequence: CSAELAGLGTQYF.

V gene TRBV2 combines with J gene TRBJ2-7; a weak D match, TRBD1 (6 bases). Germline V gives CDR1 SNHLY, CDR2 FYNNEI. The length of the CDR3 is 15 residues. V shed 6 bases and J shed 4 bases, with 19 bases lying between them. CDR3 in amino acids: CASRPRDIERYEQYF. DNA of the CDR3: TGTGCCAGCAGGCCCCGGGACATCGAACGATACGAGCAGTACTTC.

As regards this clone: The limits of the CDR3 on the DNA are not certain, so only TCRdb's listed CDR3 is given. V and J are TRBV20-1 and TRBJ2-3; no DNA check was done on the table's D call, TRBD1. Counting both end residues, the CDR3 totals 11 amino acids. Germline V gene lookup returns CDR1 DFQATT and CDR2 SNEGSKA (reference sequence). Here the CDR3 reads CSAQQALRSIF.

This clone occurred a few times. V usage is TRBV11-2 and J usage is TRBJ1-6, with D maybe TRBD1 (5 bases). Trimming stripped 4 bases from V and 6 bases from J, with 10 bases between. Looked up from germline, CDR1 is SGHAT and CDR2 is FQNNGV. This CDR3 comprises 14 residues. The CDR3 loop is CASSSQGSNSPLHF. The CDR3 nucleotides are TGTGCCAGCAGCTCCCAGGGCTCTAATTCACCCCTCCACTTT.

This sequence joins TRBV10-3 and TRBJ1-5, with D tentatively TRBD1 (5 bases). The germline V gene encodes CDR1 ENHRY and CDR2 SYGVKD. Trimming removed 5 bases from V and 2 bases from J, with 10 bases in between. CDR3 length: 14 amino acids. The CDR3 here is CAISRTGGNQPQHF. The CDR3 DNA reads as TGTGCCATCAGTAGGACGGGGGGCAATCAGCCCCAGCATTTT.

The V call is TRBV12-5, the J call TRBJ1-5; D gene ambiguous. Germline CDR1 reads LGHNT; CDR2 reads FRNRAP. The CDR3 spans 14 residues. Trimming took 7 bases from V and 0 from J, leaving 10 bases between them. The DNA of the CDR3 is TGTGCTAGTGCCTCGGAGTATAGCAATCAGCCCCAGCATTTT. The encoded protein is CASASEYSNQPQHF.

V and J are TRBV12-5 and TRBJ1-2; D is possibly TRBD1 (6 bases). Trimming removed 5 bases from V and 5 bases from J, with 21 bases in between. The CDR3 has 16 residues. Per germline, CDR1 LGHNT and CDR2 FRNRAP. The CDR3 here is CASGPSGGGARYGYTF. CDR3 DNA: TGTGCTAGTGGTCCGTCTGGCGGGGGCGCGAGGTATGGCTACACCTTC.

The chain couples TRBV29-1 to TRBJ2-2, with TRBD1 matching 7 bases. CDR3 length equals 15 residues. V was clipped by 4 bases and J by 1 base; unmatched bases: 6. In germline, CDR1 is SQVTM, CDR2 ANQGSEA. The CDR3 DNA follows: TGCAGCGTTGTTACACAGGGGCGGAACACCGGGGAGCTGTTTTTT. It codes for CSVVTQGRNTGELFF.

V is TRBV7-6 and J is TRBJ1-3; 8 bases agree with TRBD1. Germline lookup yields CDR1 SGHVS and CDR2 FNYEAQ. Trimming took 4 bases from V and 3 from J; bases not matched to a gene: 2. The CDR3 loop spans 14 amino acids. In DNA form, the CDR3 reads TGTGCCAGCAGCTCGGACAGGGTTGGAAACACCATATATTTT. It encodes CASSSDRVGNTIYF.

The V gene is TRBV4-3, the J gene TRBJ2-7; TRBD1 aligns across 10 bases. Germline CDR1 reads LGHNA; CDR2 reads YSLEER. The CDR3 has 14 amino acids. The junction had 7 bases not matched to a gene; V was cut back by 4 bases and J by 7 bases. The DNA of the CDR3 is TGCGCCAGCAGCCTGGTGGGACAGGGGCGAGAGCAGTACTTC. Protein: CASSLVGQGREQYF.

V usage is TRBV20-1 and J usage is TRBJ2-3, with unresolved D. Trimming removed 7 bases at V and 3 bases at J, with 5 bases between. The germline gives CDR1 DFQATT, CDR2 SNEGSKA (reference sequence). The CDR3 runs to 10 residues. CDR3 amino acids: CSVMTDTQYF. In DNA form, the CDR3 reads TGCAGTGTTATGACAGATACGCAGTATTTT.

The chain is built from TRBV9 and TRBJ2-7; TRBD2 might be the D (5 bases). Trimming shortened V by 4 bases and J by 2 bases, and 13 bases separated the two germline ends. This CDR3 contains 14 residues. Germline CDR1 and CDR2: SGDLS and YYNGEE. CDR3 in DNA: TGTGCCAGCAGCCCCCGGAGCGGCGCCTACGAGCAGTACTTC. The encoded protein is CASSPRSGAYEQYF.

The rearrangement joins TRBV30 to TRBJ1-1, with TRBD1 matching over 7 bases. The V gene's germline CDR1 is GTSNPN and CDR2 SVGIG (reference sequence). The CDR3 covers 16 residues. The trim removed 3 bases at V and 5 bases at J, leaving 15 bases unmatched. The CDR3 DNA reads TGTGCCTGGAGCAACCCCTGGCAGGGGGAGAAAACTGAAGCTTTCTTT. Encoded protein: CAWSNPWQGEKTEAFF.

The rearrangement joins TRBV10-3 to TRBJ2-7; 7 bases match TRBD1. Germline CDR1 ENHRY, CDR2 SYGVKD. The junction had 2 bases not matched to a gene; V was cut back by 3 bases and J by 3 bases. The CDR3 runs 13 residues. CDR3 coding DNA: TGTGCCATCAGTGATAGACAGGGCTACGAGCAGTACTTC. Its translation: CAISDRQGYEQYF.

This sequence joins TRBV2 and TRBJ1-1, with D unresolved. CDR3 length: 13 residues. V gave up 9 bases and J gave up 2 bases, with 13 bases separating them. Germline V gene lookup returns CDR1 SNHLY and CDR2 FYNNEI. CDR3 in amino acids: CARAEGGNTEAFF. The DNA of the CDR3 is TGTGCCAGGGCAGAGGGCGGCAACACTGAAGCTTTCTTT.

J is TRBJ2-3 and V is TRBV9, with 8 bases identical to TRBD1. The V gene end was trimmed by 4 bases and the J gene end by 1 base; junction bases not matched to a gene: 5. The CDR3 consists of 15 residues. Germline loops: CDR1 SGDLS, CDR2 YYNGEE. DNA for the CDR3: TGTGCCAGCAGCTTCAGACAGGGGCGCACAGATACGCAGTATTTT. It specifies CASSFRQGRTDTQYF.

This clone occurred a few times. This sequence joins TRBV7-9 and TRBJ2-2; 7 bases map to TRBD1. After removal of 3 bases from V and 10 bases from J, the junction contained 8 bases not matched to a gene. The CDR3 extends over 14 amino acids. CDR1 is SEHNR, CDR2 FQNEAQ, per germline (reference sequence). CDR3 in DNA: TGTGCCAGCAGCTTTCATGCAGGGGGTACGGAGCTGTTTTTT. As protein: CASSFHAGGTELFF.

This sequence joins TRBV5-4 and TRBJ2-7, with D maybe TRBD1 (6 bases). Germline assignment: CDR1 SGHNT and CDR2 YYREEE (reference sequence). V lost 3 bases to trimming and J lost 2 bases, with 15 bases between them. The CDR3 runs 15 residues. The DNA of the CDR3 is TGTGCCAGCAGCTCAACCGGGACACTGGCCTACGAGCAGTACTTC. This sequence encodes CASSSTGTLAYEQYF.